The T cell receptor beta chain under discussion was sequenced for a study of cytomegalovirus exposure and HLA in healthy donors. Overall study results and limits: The study recorded about 150 TCR beta chains that were cytomegalovirus-associated. Within a later analysis, the majority of CMV-associated TCR beta chains appeared HLA-restricted. A prior analysis recorded that most TCR beta V segments were productive about 87% or about 30% of the time.

On this clone: The antigen remains undetermined.

Germline CDR1 reads SEHNR; CDR2 reads FQNEAQ (reference sequence). This CDR3 comprises 17 residues. J gave up 1 base and V 4 bases, and 3 bases lay outside the gene matches. The PCR had 60 Vbeta and 13 Jbeta primers. TCRdb keeps only in-frame clones here, not all; method: immunoSEQ multiplex PCR. The sample lists 200,000 to 250,000 clones, under 70% seen once, with about 3% in the top ten. The sequenced sample was PBMCs. The clonotype was recovered from a man aged 35 to 55 in good health and CMV-seropositive. The V gene is TRBV7-9, the J gene TRBJ2-2; 13 positions match TRBD2. The CDR3 sequence is CASSSWTSGGNTGELFF. CDR3 coding DNA: TGTGCCAGCAGCTCTTGGACTAGCGGGGGGAACACCGGGGAGCTGTTTTTT.